A single sample gave rise to the 21 T cell receptor beta chains below, sequenced in a study of pediatric ulcerative colitis (dated by TCRdb to about 2019). Library method: the immunoSEQ multiplex PCR assay. TCRdb stores this immuneACCESS table with in-frame sequences only. Part of the clones is absent; in the studies checked, under half of the shortfall reflects unresolved V genes, and no reason is known for the rest. The table for this sample lists 45,000 to 75,000 clones; more than 75% of them were counted only once. The biggest ten clones account for around 1.5% of the sample. Sequences were obtained from blood. The receptor source for this set is a boy between 10 and 17 years old who was a control in a study of pediatric ulcerative colitis.

This clone was recorded only once. The chain combines TRBV4-1 with TRBJ2-2; TRBD2 agrees at 11 bases. The CDR3 has 17 amino acids. With 4 bases clipped from V and 3 bases from J, the junction kept 7 bases outside the gene matches. Germline V gene sequence: CDR1 MGHRA, CDR2 YSYEKL. The CDR3 region is CASSPLAGGPDTGELFF. CDR3 DNA sequence: TGCGCCAGCAGCCCTTTAGCGGGAGGGCCGGACACCGGGGAGCTGTTTTTT.

The chain uses TRBV2 and TRBJ1-2; D perhaps matches TRBD1 (5 bases). V dropped 7 bases and J dropped 0 bases, with 9 bases sitting between them. The CDR3 length is 13 residues. Germline V gene lookup returns CDR1 SNHLY and CDR2 FYNNEI. DNA of the CDR3: TGTGCCAGCATAGACAGCCCTAACTATGGCTACACCTTC. Translated: CASIDSPNYGYTF. The variable domain in full, with the rest retrieved from reference TRBV2 and TRBJ1-2, is EPEVTQTPSHQVTQMGQEVILRCVPISNHLYFYWYRQILGQKVEFLVSFYNNEISEKSEIFDDQFSVERPDGSNFTLKIRSTKLEDSAMYFCASIDSPNYGYTFGSGTRLTVV.

V is TRBV11-2 and J is TRBJ2-3; D possibly corresponds to TRBD2 (6 bases). This CDR3 has 14 amino acids. Germline-derived CDR1 and CDR2 are SGHAT and FQNNGV. V was clipped by 0 bases and J by 5 bases, with 9 bases between them. The DNA for the CDR3 is TGTGCCAGCAGCTTAGATCCGGGGGTAGATACGCAGTATTTT. Its translation is CASSLDPGVDTQYF.

The chain employs TRBV28 and TRBJ1-2; no clear D gene. Germline V gene data show CDR1 as MDHEN and CDR2 as SYDVKM. This CDR3 comprises 15 residues. Trimming took off 2 bases at V and 0 bases at J, with 10 bases between the two ends. CDR3 amino acids: CASSLKREPNYGYTF. DNA for the CDR3: TGTGCCAGCAGTTTAAAGAGGGAACCTAACTATGGCTACACCTTC.

The chain uses TRBV5-1 and TRBJ2-3; 9 bases are a match to TRBD2. The germline gives CDR1 SGHRS, CDR2 YFSETQ. The CDR3 has 19 amino acids. The junction had 16 bases not matched to a gene; V was cut back by 3 bases and J by 2 bases. The CDR3 loop is CASSSRMSGLAGSTDTQYF. The CDR3 coding sequence is TGCGCCAGCAGCTCTAGGATGTCTGGCCTAGCGGGATCCACAGATACGCAGTATTTT.

The rearrangement links TRBV7-8 to TRBJ2-1, with TRBD1 as a possible D gene (6 bases). Looked up from germline, CDR1 is SGHVS and CDR2 is FQNEAQ. The CDR3 totals 16 residues. The V and J ends lost 6 bases and 7 bases respectively, with 22 bases between them. CDR3 sequence (DNA): TGTGCCAGCAGTCCAAGTACAGGGAAATTCGTAAATGAGCAGTTCTTC. Translated, it gives CASSPSTGKFVNEQFF.

This sequence joins TRBV11-3 and TRBJ2-3, with TRBD2 as a possible D gene (6 bases). The CDR3 contains 14 residues. V was pared by 3 bases and J by 2 bases, with 9 bases between. Per the germline V gene, CDR1 is SGHNT and CDR2 is YENEEA. CDR3: CASSLGLATDTQYF. CDR3 in DNA: TGTGCCAGCAGCTTGGGACTGGCCACAGATACGCAGTATTTT.

V usage is TRBV7-8 and J usage is TRBJ2-5, with 9 nucleotides matching TRBD2. Germline-derived CDR1 and CDR2 are SGHVS and FQNEAQ. The junction had 11 bases not matched to a gene; V was cut back by 2 bases and J by 4 bases. The CDR3 loop spans 17 amino acids. The CDR3 sequence is CASSLTSGGRARETQYF. For the CDR3, the DNA is TGTGCCAGCAGCTTAACATCGGGCGGGAGGGCCAGAGAGACCCAGTACTTC.

The chain links TRBV14 to TRBJ1-2; tentatively, D is TRBD1 (6 bases). V was pared by 1 base and J by 2 bases, with 11 bases between. The CDR3 contains 15 residues. Germline CDR1 is SGHDN and CDR2 is FVKESK. The CDR3 nucleotides are TGTGCCAGCAGCCAAGTATGGGGGCCCAACTATGGCTACACCTTC. Protein product: CASSQVWGPNYGYTF.

This chain uses TRBV4-1 with TRBJ1-6, with 7 bases fitting TRBD1. The ends lost 0 bases at V and 9 bases at J; junction bases unmatched: 2. Germline values: CDR1 MGHRA, CDR2 YSYEKL. The CDR3 has 14 amino acids. CDR3 sequence: CASSQEAGGSPLHF. The CDR3 region has the DNA TGCGCCAGCAGCCAAGAGGCAGGGGGTTCACCCCTCCACTTT.

This chain joins TRBV28 and TRBJ2-7, with D perhaps matching TRBD1 or TRBD2 (5 bases each). Germline CDR1 and CDR2: MDHEN and SYDVKM. CDR3 length: 15 residues. V shed 4 bases and J shed 2 bases, with 15 bases lying between them. The CDR3 sequence is CASSSGPGTPYEQYF. CDR3 nucleotides: TGTGCCAGCAGTTCGGGGCCAGGGACCCCCTACGAGCAGTACTTC.

This clone was observed a few times. The chain is built from TRBV18 and TRBJ1-2, with 8 bases fitting TRBD1. Germline V lookup: CDR1 KGHSH, CDR2 LQKENI. The CDR3 is made up of 14 amino acids. J lost 3 bases, V lost 6 bases, and 6 bases had no gene match. DNA of the CDR3: TGTGCCAGCTCCCCGGACAGGGACGACTATGGCTACACCTTC. This codes for CASSPDRDDYGYTF.

V and J are TRBV4-1 and TRBJ1-2, with unresolved D. Germline V gene lookup returns CDR1 MGHRA and CDR2 YSYEKL. Deletions cut 1 base from V and 6 bases from J, with 12 bases between. This CDR3 contains 14 residues. The CDR3 spells CASSQVWYRDGYTF. The CDR3 DNA follows: TGCGCCAGCAGCCAAGTATGGTATAGGGATGGCTACACCTTC.

The rearrangement joins TRBV21-1 to TRBJ1-4; the table's D call, TRBD1, has no DNA check behind it. TRBV21-1 is labeled a pseudogene. This CDR3 has 14 residues. The CDR3 spells CASRKQGFGEKLFF. CDR3 nucleotide sequence: TGTGCCAGCAGGAAACAGGGATTTGGTGAAAAACTGTTTTTT.

The chain has TRBV4-2 and TRBJ2-3; maybe TRBD2 (5 bases). Trimming stripped 0 bases from V and 3 bases from J, with 10 bases between. Germline loops: CDR1 LGHNA, CDR2 YNFKEQ. The CDR3 totals 15 residues. CDR3 sequence (DNA): TGTGCCAGCAGCCAAGATTCGGTAGCGACAGATACGCAGTATTTT. Translation gives CASSQDSVATDTQYF.

This clone was counted a few times. This chain connects TRBV14 to TRBJ1-6, with unresolved D. Per the germline V gene, CDR1 is SGHDN and CDR2 is FVKESK. The CDR3 spans 13 residues. Deletions cut 0 bases from V and 7 bases from J, with 4 bases between. The CDR3 reads CASSQELNSPLHF. The CDR3 DNA is TGTGCCAGCAGCCAAGAGTTAAATTCACCCCTCCACTTT.

The chain links TRBV7-3 to TRBJ1-1, with TRBD1 identical over 7 bases. The CDR3 runs to 13 residues. Germline V gene lookup returns CDR1 SGHTA and CDR2 FQGTGA. The ends lost 5 bases at V and 5 bases at J; junction bases unmatched: 5. CDR3 DNA: TGTGCCAGCAGCCCTACAGGGGAGACTGAAGCTTTCTTT. This encodes CASSPTGETEAFF.

The gene calls are TRBV10-2 and TRBJ1-6; no reliable D call. This CDR3 region has 13 residues. Germline V lookup: CDR1 WSHSY, CDR2 SAAADI. Trimming cost V 0 bases and J 7 bases, with 4 bases left between them. CDR3 amino acids: CASSESLNSPLHF. CDR3 nucleotides: TGCGCCAGCAGTGAGTCTTTGAATTCACCCCTCCACTTT.

The chain links TRBV4-1 to TRBJ2-3; no definite D call. The CDR3 is 16 amino acids. The ends were cut back, 1 base at V and 2 bases at J, with 13 bases in the middle. Germline CDR1 is MGHRA and CDR2 is YSYEKL. In DNA form, the CDR3 reads TGCGCCAGCAGCCAAGGTGTGTTTGCGTACACAGATACGCAGTATTTT. As protein: CASSQGVFAYTDTQYF.

The chain links TRBV2 to TRBJ1-2; the D is unclear. CDR1 SNHLY and CDR2 FYNNEI come from the germline V gene. The CDR3 is made up of 17 amino acids. V shed 4 bases and J shed 7 bases, with 25 bases lying between them. The CDR3, as DNA: TGTGCCAGCAGTGGTCCTACATCGCACCCCGGGGAGATTGGCTACACCTTC. The encoded protein is CASSGPTSHPGEIGYTF.

V is TRBV9 and J is TRBJ1-3, with D possibly matching TRBD1 (5 bases). The germline V and J ends were trimmed by 8 bases and 3 bases, with 12 bases remaining between them. CDR1 and CDR2 (germline): SGDLS, YYNGEE. The CDR3 length is 13 residues. The CDR3 loop is CASGGGIGNTIYF. In DNA, the CDR3 is TGTGCCAGTGGGGGTGGAATTGGAAACACCATATATTTT.